The rows below give T cell receptor beta chains drawn from one sample of a study of blood T cell repertoires in COVID-19. Repertoires were generated with immunoSEQ multiplex PCR, while TCRdb's copy carries only in-frame clones and drops some. This sample has almost 350,000 clones; roughly 90% occur once, and the top ten carry approximately 1%. What was sequenced was PBMCs or T cells enriched from blood (not recorded which). Receptors originate from a woman in her thirties who had been exposed to COVID-19. CDR3s include the opening cysteine and the closing phenylalanine or tryptophan. D genes are given only for firm matches. Clone size, where shown, is once, few, many, or a class for clones that have expanded.

cdr3_nt | cdr3_aa | d_call | j_call | cdr3_length | clone_size | v_call
TGTGCCAGCAGCTCCAATCCCGCCCGCGGAAGCAATCAGCCCCAGCATTTT | CASSSNPARGSNQPQHF | . | TRBJ1-5 | 17 | . | TRBV7-8
TGTGCCAGCAGCCTCCTTAGCGGGTCGGCCTACAATGAGCAGTTCTTC | CASSLLSGSAYNEQFF | TRBD2 | TRBJ2-1 | 16 | . | TRBV3-1/TRBV3-2
TGTGCCAGCTCACCGCCGGCGGGCCGGGAGCAGTTCTTC | CASSPPAGREQFF | . | TRBJ2-1 | 13 | . | TRBV18
TGTGCCAGCAGTTTAAGCCAGGTTAAGGCCCAGCATTTT | CASSLSQVKAQHF | . | TRBJ1-5 | 13 | . | TRBV28
TGTGCCAGCAGCTTCTGGGGACAGGCGAACACCGGGGAGCTGTTTTTT | CASSFWGQANTGELFF | TRBD1 | TRBJ2-2 | 16 | once | TRBV11-2
TGCGCCAGCAGCTTTGACGGGACTAGCAGTATCTACGAGCAGTACTTC | CASSFDGTSSIYEQYF | TRBD2 | TRBJ2-7 | 16 | . | TRBV5-1
TGTGCCAGCAGCGGAGGGACTAGTCACAAAAACATTCAGTACTTC | CASSGGTSHKNIQYF | TRBD2 | TRBJ2-4 | 15 | once | TRBV11-2
TGTGCCAGCAGCTCAATCCGATCAGAAAGCTACACCTTC | CASSSIRSESYTF | . | TRBJ1-2 | 13 | once | TRBV7-9
TGTGCCAGCAGAAGCGGACAGGGGCAGTACTTC | CASRSGQGQYF | TRBD1 | TRBJ2-7 | 11 | . | TRBV28
TGTGCCAGCTCACCGGACAGGTCCTACGAGCAGTACTTC | CASSPDRSYEQYF | TRBD1 | TRBJ2-7 | 13 | . | TRBV18
TGTGCCAGCAGCTTGCCCGCTAGCGGGCTATACGAGCAGTACTTC | CASSLPASGLYEQYF | TRBD2 | TRBJ2-7 | 15 | . | TRBV5-4
TGTGCCAGCAGCTTCCAGGGGGCGACTAATGAAAAACTGTTTTTT | CASSFQGATNEKLFF | TRBD1 | TRBJ1-4 | 15 | . | TRBV7-8
TGTGCCAGCAGCGTAGACGGGGCGGGACCTGGCTACACCTTC | CASSVDGAGPGYTF | . | TRBJ1-2 | 14 | . | TRBV9
TGTGCCAGCACCAAGTCAGTAGCGGCAGAGACCCAGTACTTC | CASTKSVAAETQYF | . | TRBJ2-5 | 14 | . | TRBV7-2
TGTGCCAGTAGCCCCTCGGTAGAGGAGACCCAGTACTTC | CASSPSVEETQYF | . | TRBJ2-5 | 13 | once | TRBV19
TGTGCCTGGCGCGTTAGAGAAGCTTTCTTT | CAWRVREAFF | . | TRBJ1-1 | 10 | . | TRBV30
TGTGCCGTAAGGATGGGACAAATAAACACTGAAGCTTTCTTT | CAVRMGQINTEAFF | . | TRBJ1-1 | 14 | . | TRBV10-3
TGTGCCAGCAGCTTAGATTCTATAGGACTAGCGGGACCCTACGAGCAGTACTTC | CASSLDSIGLAGPYEQYF | TRBD2 | TRBJ2-7 | 18 | . | TRBV11-2
TGTGCCAGCAGTTTTTGGGCGGGGGACGAGACCCAGTACTTC | CASSFWAGDETQYF | TRBD2 | TRBJ2-5 | 14 | . | TRBV28
TGTGCCAGCAGCTTAGGGGGGACAGCCTCCTACAATGAGCAGTTCTTC | CASSLGGTASYNEQFF | . | TRBJ2-1 | 16 | . | TRBV7-3
TGTGCCAGCCGGGGTTCTAGCACAGATACGCAGTATTTT | CASRGSSTDTQYF | . | TRBJ2-3 | 13 | . | TRBV6-5